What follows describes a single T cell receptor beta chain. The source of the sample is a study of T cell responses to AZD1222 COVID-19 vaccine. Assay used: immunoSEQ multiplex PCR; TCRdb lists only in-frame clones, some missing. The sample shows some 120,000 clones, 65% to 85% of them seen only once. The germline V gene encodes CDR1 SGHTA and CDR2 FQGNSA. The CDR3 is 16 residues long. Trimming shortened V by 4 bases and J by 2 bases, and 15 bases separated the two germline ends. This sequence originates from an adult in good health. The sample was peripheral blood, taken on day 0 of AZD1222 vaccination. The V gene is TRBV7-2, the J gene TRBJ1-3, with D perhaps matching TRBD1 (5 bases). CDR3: CASSYQGVSTGNTIYF. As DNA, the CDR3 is TGTGCCAGCAGCTACCAGGGTGTATCGACTGGAAACACCATATATTTT.